The next 15 T cell receptor beta chains were all read from a single sample in a study of PD-1 blockade in classical Hodgkin lymphoma. Each patient relapsed following autologous stem cell transplantation, and prior brentuximab vedotin exposure differed. Sequencing used immunoSEQ multiplex PCR; TCRdb keeps in-frame clones, though not all of them. Of about 13,000 clones in the sample, around 80% are singletons; the top ten hold approximately 24%. Here the sequenced sample was peripheral blood mononuclear cells (PBMCs), taken at baseline. The receptor set was obtained from a human donor with classical Hodgkin lymphoma.

The V call is TRBV5-5, the J call TRBJ1-2; D not resolved. The V end lost 0 bases, the J end lost 4 bases, and 7 bases lay between the germline ends. CDR3 length equals 13 residues. Germline values: CDR1 SGHKS, CDR2 YYEKEE (reference sequence). The CDR3 nucleotides read TGTGCCAGCAGCTTGGGCGGGATCTATGGCTACACCTTC. It translates to CASSLGGIYGYTF. The full variable domain, completed using reference TRBV5-5 and TRBJ1-2, is DAGVTQSPTHLIKTRGQQVTLRCSPISGHKSVSWYQQVLGQGPQFIFQYYEKEERGRGNFPDRFSARQFPNYSSELNVNALLLGDSALYLCASSLGGIYGYTFGSGTRLTVV.

The rearrangement joins TRBV2 to TRBJ1-6, with D uncertain. V was pared by 7 bases and J by 8 bases, with 21 bases between. The CDR3 contains 16 residues. CDR1 is SNHLY and CDR2 is FYNNEI in the germline V gene. This CDR3 is CASTVGNAGGYSPLHF. Written as DNA, the CDR3 is TGTGCCAGCACCGTAGGGAACGCCGGCGGCTATTCACCCCTCCACTTT.

The rearrangement links TRBV18 to TRBJ2-1; D ambiguous. The V and J ends lost 4 bases and 6 bases respectively, with 10 bases between them. CDR3 length: 13 amino acids. Germline values: CDR1 KGHSH, CDR2 LQKENI. CDR3 bases: TGTGCCAGCTCACAAGAGCGTGGCAATGAGCAGTTCTTC. This encodes CASSQERGNEQFF.

The chain carries TRBV5-4 and TRBJ1-1; no definite D call. This CDR3 is 13 amino acids long. In germline, CDR1 is SGHNT, CDR2 YYREEE (reference sequence). V lost 0 bases to trimming and J lost 7 bases, with 10 bases between them. CDR3 sequence reads: CASSLAGGLEAFF. DNA for the CDR3: TGTGCCAGCAGCTTGGCAGGAGGACTTGAAGCTTTCTTT.

The V and J genes are TRBV5-6 and TRBJ1-3, with D possibly TRBD1 on 6 matching bases. CDR1 is SGHDT and CDR2 is YYEEEE in the germline V gene. CDR3 length equals 14 residues. The V end was cut by 0 bases, the J end by 4 bases, with 8 bases between. The CDR3 protein is CASSLERGGNTIYF. The CDR3 nucleotides read TGTGCCAGCAGCTTGGAAAGGGGGGGAAACACCATATATTTT.

The genes are TRBV5-1 and TRBJ2-5, with D possibly TRBD2 on 6 matching bases. The V and J ends lost 0 bases and 5 bases respectively, with 8 bases between them. The CDR3 runs 13 residues. The germline CDR1 and CDR2 sequences are SGHRS and YFSETQ. This CDR3 reads CASSLAGGETQYF. The CDR3 nucleotides are TGCGCCAGCAGCTTGGCCGGGGGTGAGACCCAGTACTTC. Full variable domain (remainder filled in from reference TRBV5-1 and TRBJ2-5): KAGVTQTPRYLIKTRGQQVTLSCSPISGHRSVSWYQQTPGQGLQFLFEYFSETQRNKGNFPGRFSGRQFSNSRSEMNVSTLELGDSALYLCASSLAGGETQYFGPGTRLLVL.

This clone was observed a single time. The chain couples TRBV18 to TRBJ2-2; 12 positions agree with TRBD1. CDR3 size: 17 residues. CDR1 and CDR2 (germline): KGHSH, LQKENI. V lost 0 bases to trimming and J lost 2 bases; unmatched junction nucleotides: 1. The CDR3 loop is CASSPPGQGANTGELFF. The CDR3 nucleotides read TGTGCCAGCTCACCACCGGGACAGGGGGCTAACACCGGGGAGCTGTTTTTT.

This sequence joins TRBV4-2 and TRBJ1-5, with D perhaps TRBD1 (6 bases). V was trimmed by 1 base and J by 3 bases, leaving 10 bases between them. Germline V lookup: CDR1 LGHNA, CDR2 YNFKEQ. This CDR3 comprises 15 residues. The CDR3 is CASSQGGQLNQPQHF. The CDR3 DNA follows: TGTGCCAGCAGCCAAGGAGGACAGCTCAATCAGCCCCAGCATTTT.

In its sample, this clone was seen a few times. The rearrangement joins TRBV25-1 to TRBJ2-7; 10 bases agree with TRBD1. The germline CDR1 and CDR2 sequences are MGHDK and SYGVNS. J was trimmed by 3 bases and V by 6 bases; bases with no gene match: 5. The length of the CDR3 is 14 residues. CDR3: CASSRDRGSYEQYF. The CDR3 nucleotides are TGTGCCAGCAGCCGGGACAGGGGTAGCTACGAGCAGTACTTC.

This sequence joins TRBV4-1 and TRBJ1-2; 9 positions match TRBD1. This CDR3 has 14 amino acids. V shed 0 bases and J 8 bases; nucleotides not matched to a gene: 4. Per germline, CDR1 MGHRA and CDR2 YSYEKL. As DNA, the CDR3 is TGCGCCAGCAGCCAAGAGGACAGGGGTTGGGGCTACACCTTC. It translates to CASSQEDRGWGYTF.

In its sample, this clone was seen a few times. The chain has TRBV10-1 and TRBJ1-6, with 7 bases matching TRBD1. Trimming took 0 bases from V and 7 from J; bases not matched to a gene: 3. Germline lookup yields CDR1 WNHNN and CDR2 SYGVQD (reference sequence). The CDR3 consists of 15 residues. The CDR3 is CASSESRGRNSPLHF. The DNA of the CDR3 is TGCGCCAGCAGTGAGTCAAGGGGGCGAAATTCACCCCTCCACTTT.

This chain joins TRBV6-1 and TRBJ1-2; D is undetermined. V lost 5 bases, J lost 4 bases, and 11 bases lay in between. The CDR3 totals 13 residues. Per the germline V gene, CDR1 is MNHNS and CDR2 is SASEGT. CDR3 DNA sequence: TGTGCCAGCAGTCCCTCAGTGTTCTATGGCTACACCTTC. Protein sequence: CASSPSVFYGYTF.

The gene calls are TRBV2 and TRBJ2-5; no reliable D call. Germline values: CDR1 SNHLY, CDR2 FYNNEI. Trimming cost V 4 bases and J 4 bases, with 4 bases left between them. This CDR3 has 11 amino acids. The CDR3 DNA follows: TGTGCCAGCAGTGCGGGAGAGACCCAGTACTTC. This encodes CASSAGETQYF.

V and J are TRBV7-8 and TRBJ1-1, with D tentatively TRBD1 (5 bases). Germline CDR1 reads SGHVS; CDR2 reads FQNEAQ. Trimming removed 1 base at V and 2 bases at J, with 8 bases between. The CDR3 has 14 residues. The CDR3 DNA reads TGTGCCAGCAGCTTAGTCGGGGGAAACACTGAAGCTTTCTTT. Residues: CASSLVGGNTEAFF.

The genes are TRBV4-3 and TRBJ2-4, with D unclear. The CDR3 has 16 residues. Per the germline V gene, CDR1 is LGHNA and CDR2 is YSLEER. The ends were cut back, 3 bases at V and 0 bases at J, with 12 bases in the middle. The CDR3 region has the DNA TGCGCCAGCAGCCACGACCATACCTTAGCCAAAAACATTCAGTACTTC. Translated: CASSHDHTLAKNIQYF.